These 16 T cell receptor beta chains were all obtained from the same sample, sequenced in a study of T cells of healthy individuals (dated by TCRdb to 2017 to 2018). Library preparation used 5' RACE. Sequenced on an Illumina MiSeq. The public reads were quality trimmed at Q25 with fastp and then assembled into clones with MiXCR by TCRdb, keeping productive beta chains. Rows merge per CDR3 protein into single entries with the most common DNA and genes. A total of about 41,000 distinct CDR3 sequences appear in this sample, about 5% of them only once. Over 8.5% of the sample is held by the ten biggest clonotypes. The source of these receptors is a human donor in good health.

This clonotype appeared a few times. The V and J genes are TRBV12-5 and TRBJ2-7; the D gene is possibly TRBD2 (6 bases). Per germline, CDR1 LGHNT and CDR2 FRNRAP. The V end lost 6 bases, the J end lost 4 bases, and 25 bases lay between the germline ends. CDR3 size: 17 residues. CDR3: CASGVFQGMYGTYEQYF. DNA for the CDR3: TGTGCTAGTGGGGTCTTCCAAGGGATGTACGGGACTTACGAGCAGTACTTC.

In this sample, this clonotype turned up many times. The rearrangement uses TRBV20-1 and TRBJ1-4, with TRBD1 identical over 9 bases. The CDR3 runs to 13 residues. CDR1 DFQATT and CDR2 SNEGSKA come from the germline V gene (reference sequence). V lost 5 bases, J lost 8 bases, and 6 bases stayed unmatched. CDR3 bases: TGCAGTGCTCAGGACAGGGGAGGCGAAAAACTGTTTTTT. Translating gives CSAQDRGGEKLFF.

There are many counts of this clonotype. This chain uses TRBV5-6 with TRBJ2-7; D uncertain. The germline V gene has CDR1 SGHDT and CDR2 YYEEEE. V was cut by 1 base and J by 1 base, with 12 bases left in between. This CDR3 region has 15 residues. CDR3 region: CASSLRPIGSYEQYF. The DNA of the CDR3 is TGTGCCAGCAGCTTGAGGCCCATAGGGTCCTACGAGCAGTACTTC.

At least ten counts were recorded for this clonotype. This chain connects TRBV9 to TRBJ2-4; a possible D gene is TRBD1 (5 bases). The ends were cut back, 4 bases at V and 0 bases at J, with 17 bases in the middle. Per the germline V gene, CDR1 is SGDLS and CDR2 is YYNGEE. There are 17 residues in the CDR3. The CDR3 sequence is CASSPSGALLAKNIQYF. The CDR3 DNA sequence: TGTGCCAGCAGCCCTAGTGGGGCTCTATTAGCCAAAAACATTCAGTACTTC.

This clonotype was observed many times. The chain recombines TRBV7-2 with TRBJ2-1; TRBD2 matches 7 bases. Germline CDR1 reads SGHTA; CDR2 reads FQGNSA. Trimming took 1 base from V and 7 from J; bases not matched to a gene: 7. The CDR3 length is 15 residues. The CDR3 spells CASSLGSGKGNEQFF. The CDR3 nucleotides are TGTGCCAGCAGCTTAGGCAGCGGGAAAGGGAATGAGCAGTTCTTC.

The CDR3 nucleotides are TGTGCCAGCAGCACTTCTGATCTTAGGGGCTACACCTTC. Translated: CASSTSDLRGYTF. J is TRBJ1-2 and V is TRBV2; D call uncertain. Germline V gene sequence: CDR1 SNHLY, CDR2 FYNNEI. The CDR3 is 13 amino acids. Between the trimmed V and J ends, which lost 6 bases and 8 bases, there was a span of 16 bases.

In this sample, this clonotype turned up many times. This sequence joins TRBV7-8 and TRBJ1-1; D might be TRBD1 (5 bases). The CDR3 contains 14 residues. V was shortened by 5 bases and J by 5 bases, with 15 bases between the two germline ends. Germline-derived CDR1 and CDR2 are SGHVS and FQNEAQ. The CDR3 loop reads CASSQWTGGTEAFF. The DNA for the CDR3 is TGTGCCAGCAGCCAATGGACCGGGGGAACTGAAGCTTTCTTT.

Many counts were recorded for this clonotype. The V call is TRBV18, the J call TRBJ2-7; tentatively, D is TRBD1 (6 bases). V was clipped by 3 bases and J by 7 bases, with 19 bases between them. CDR1 and CDR2 (germline): KGHSH, LQKENI. This CDR3 has 15 residues. CDR3 sequence: CASSPRRDMRKEQYF. CDR3 bases: TGTGCCAGCTCACCGCGACGGGACATGAGGAAAGAGCAGTACTTC.

This clonotype has at least ten counts. This sequence joins TRBV29-1 and TRBJ2-1; TRBD1 aligns across 10 bases. Unmatched junction bases numbered 9, after V lost 6 bases and J lost 7 bases. Germline V CDR1 and CDR2: SQVTM, ANQGSEA. This CDR3 region has 14 residues. Here the CDR3 reads CSVVTGTGANEQFF. CDR3 coding DNA: TGCAGCGTAGTAACCGGGACAGGGGCGAATGAGCAGTTCTTC.

The J gene is TRBJ1-3, the V gene TRBV20-1, with D hard to call. Germline V gives CDR1 DFQATT, CDR2 SNEGSKA (reference sequence). V was shortened by 1 base and J by 1 base, with 23 bases between the two germline ends. This CDR3 has 19 residues. The CDR3: CSARVNSGLGGASGNTIYF. As DNA, the CDR3 is TGCAGTGCTAGAGTTAACTCAGGTTTGGGAGGCGCATCTGGAAACACCATATATTTT.

This clonotype was detected many times. This chain connects TRBV7-2 to TRBJ2-3; D call uncertain. V lost 5 bases and J 2 bases, leaving 11 bases between the germline ends. The germline gives CDR1 SGHTA, CDR2 FQGNSA. The CDR3 loop spans 14 amino acids. The CDR3 DNA sequence: TGTGCCAGCAGCGCAACTACCTCCACAGATACGCAGTATTTT. Protein sequence: CASSATTSTDTQYF.

This clonotype was observed a handful of times. The chain couples TRBV19 to TRBJ2-7; perhaps D is TRBD1 or TRBD2 (5 bases each). CDR1 is LNHDA, CDR2 SQIVND, per germline (reference sequence). Trimming took off 6 bases at V and 3 bases at J, with 12 bases between the two ends. The CDR3 sequence is 13 residues long. The CDR3 loop reads CASSGAAVYEQYF. CDR3 nucleotide sequence: TGTGCCAGTAGCGGGGCGGCGGTCTACGAGCAGTACTTC.

In this sample, this clonotype turned up many times. The rearrangement links TRBV30 to TRBJ1-1; D not resolved. The CDR3 sequence is 14 residues long. The V and J ends lost 2 bases and 4 bases respectively, with 14 bases between them. Germline V gene data show CDR1 as GTSNPN and CDR2 as SVGIG (reference sequence). CDR3 nucleotide sequence: TGTGCCTGGAGTCCCAGGACCGTTCGCACTGAAGCTTTCTTT. This translates into CAWSPRTVRTEAFF. Full variable domain (rest looked up from reference TRBV30 and TRBJ1-1): SQTIHQWPATLVQPVGSPLSLECTVEGTSNPNLYWYRQAAGRGLQLLFYSVGIGQISSEVPQNLSASRPQDRQFILSSKKLLLSDSGFYLCAWSPRTVRTEAFFGQGTRLTVV.

The V gene is TRBV29-1, the J gene TRBJ1-5; 7 bases align to TRBD1. This CDR3 has 14 residues. V shed 6 bases and J 6 bases; nucleotides not matched to a gene: 11. Per germline, CDR1 SQVTM and CDR2 ANQGSEA. The CDR3 region has the DNA TGCAGCGTCGCTCAAGGGGGCGATAGTCAGCCCCAGCATTTT. Residues: CSVAQGGDSQPQHF.

This clonotype was counted many times. The rearrangement joins TRBV6-5 to TRBJ2-7, with D possibly matching TRBD2 (6 bases). The V end was cut by 3 bases, the J end by 3 bases, with 15 bases between. CDR3 length: 15 residues. The germline V gene encodes CDR1 MNHEY and CDR2 SVGAGI. CDR3 sequence (DNA): TGTGCCAGCAGTTATTCCACCGGGAGTAACTACGAGCAGTACTTC. The encoded protein is CASSYSTGSNYEQYF.

This clonotype was detected ten times or more. The chain has TRBV4-2 and TRBJ2-1; D possibly matches TRBD1 or TRBD2 (5 bases each). Germline V gene data show CDR1 as LGHNA and CDR2 as YNFKEQ. This CDR3 spans 19 amino acids. Trimming cost V 1 base and J 0 bases, with 19 bases left between them. The CDR3 spells CASSQGGGPFRSSYNEQFF. The CDR3 DNA reads TGTGCCAGCAGCCAAGGTGGGGGACCCTTTAGGAGCTCCTACAATGAGCAGTTCTTC.